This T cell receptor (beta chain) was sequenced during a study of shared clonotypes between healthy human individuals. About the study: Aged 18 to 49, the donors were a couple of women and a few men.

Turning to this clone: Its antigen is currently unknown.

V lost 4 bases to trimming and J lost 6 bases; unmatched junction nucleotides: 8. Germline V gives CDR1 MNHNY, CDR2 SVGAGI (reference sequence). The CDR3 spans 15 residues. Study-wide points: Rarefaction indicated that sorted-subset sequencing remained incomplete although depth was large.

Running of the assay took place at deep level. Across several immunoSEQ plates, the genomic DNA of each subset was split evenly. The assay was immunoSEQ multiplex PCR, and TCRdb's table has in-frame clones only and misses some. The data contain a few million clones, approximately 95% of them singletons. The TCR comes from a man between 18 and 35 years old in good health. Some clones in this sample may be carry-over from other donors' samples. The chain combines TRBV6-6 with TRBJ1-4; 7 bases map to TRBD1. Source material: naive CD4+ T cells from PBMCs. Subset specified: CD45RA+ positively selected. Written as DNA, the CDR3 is TGTGCCAGCAGTTTAGGGACAGCTAAACATGAAAAACTGTTTTTT. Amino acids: CASSLGTAKHEKLFF.